Below, 29 T cell receptor beta chains from the same sample are listed, as sequenced in a study of T cell responses to AZD1222 COVID-19 vaccine. The data were produced by immunoSEQ multiplex PCR, yet TCRdb's version contains in-frame clones alone and is incomplete. The sample lists some 70,000 clones; about 80% were seen once. The sequencing used peripheral blood, collected 28 days after the second AZD1222 dose. These receptors all stem from an adult who received the AZD1222 COVID-19 vaccine.

V gene TRBV11-3 combines with J gene TRBJ2-7; D unclear. This CDR3 region has 14 residues. Trimming took off 0 bases at V and 2 bases at J, with 8 bases between the two ends. Germline V gene sequence: CDR1 SGHNT, CDR2 YENEEA. CDR3 nucleotide sequence: TGTGCCAGCAGCTTAGATTCCAAGACCTACGAGCAGTACTTC. It specifies CASSLDSKTYEQYF.

J is TRBJ1-3 and V is TRBV30; D uncertain. The CDR3 has 11 amino acids. Germline V CDR1 and CDR2: GTSNPN, SVGIG (reference sequence). V was pared by 0 bases and J by 9 bases, with 6 bases between. DNA for the CDR3: TGTGCCTGGAGTGTGATGGGCACCATATATTTT. It translates to CAWSVMGTIYF.

The table lists this clone with a count of one. The chain combines TRBV5-1 with TRBJ2-3; 10 bases are shared with TRBD1. The germline gives CDR1 SGHRS, CDR2 YFSETQ. With V trimmed by 4 bases and J by 4 bases, 6 bases remained unmatched. The CDR3 is 15 amino acids. CDR3 sequence: CASSTGQGGPDTQYF. CDR3 DNA sequence: TGCGCCAGCAGCACCGGACAGGGGGGCCCAGATACGCAGTATTTT. The full variable domain, rest sourced from reference TRBV5-1 and TRBJ2-3, is KAGVTQTPRYLIKTRGQQVTLSCSPISGHRSVSWYQQTPGQGLQFLFEYFSETQRNKGNFPGRFSGRQFSNSRSEMNVSTLELGDSALYLCASSTGQGGPDTQYFGPGTRLTVL.

The chain carries TRBV19 and TRBJ1-2; 9 bases are a match to TRBD1. J was trimmed by 3 bases and V by 0 bases; bases with no gene match: 8. The germline gives CDR1 LNHDA, CDR2 SQIVND (reference sequence). The CDR3 totals 17 residues. The CDR3 sequence: CASSIDPGTGSDYGYTF. The CDR3 DNA follows: TGTGCCAGTAGTATAGATCCCGGGACAGGGTCGGACTATGGCTACACCTTC.

As to this clone: Other DNA variants within this sample encode the same CDR3. The chain recombines TRBV9 with TRBJ1-1; no reliable D call. The CDR3 is 14 residues long. Deletions cut 5 bases from V and 6 bases from J, with 17 bases between. CDR1 is SGDLS, CDR2 YYNGEE, per germline. As DNA, the CDR3 is TGTGCCAGCAGTCCAGTGGACGGCGGCGCTGAAGCTTTCTTT. This translates into CASSPVDGGAEAFF. The entire variable domain, with the rest obtained from reference TRBV9 and TRBJ1-1, is as follows: DSGVTQTPKHLITATGQRVTLRCSPRSGDLSVYWYQQSLDQGLQFLIQYYNGEERAKGNILERFSAQQFPDLHSELNLSSLELGDSALYFCASSPVDGGAEAFFGQGTRLTVV.

This chain joins TRBV29-1 and TRBJ1-3; 10 nucleotides align to TRBD1. Germline CDR1 reads SQVTM; CDR2 reads ANQGSEA. This CDR3 has 13 amino acids. Trimming cost V 6 bases and J 3 bases; bases outside gene matches: 2. The CDR3 loop is CSVRTGGGNTIYF. Written as DNA, the CDR3 is TGCAGCGTCCGGACAGGGGGTGGAAACACCATATATTTT. Complete variable domain (other parts from reference TRBV29-1 and TRBJ1-3): SAVISQKPSRDICQRGTSLTIQCQVDSQVTMMFWYRQQPGQSLTLIATANQGSEATYESGFVIDKFPISRPNLTFSTLTVSNMSPEDSSIYLCSVRTGGGNTIYFGEGSWLTVV.

This clone was seen only once. The chain has TRBV4-3 and TRBJ2-3; TRBD1 aligns across 8 bases. CDR3 length: 15 amino acids. The V and J ends lost 0 bases and 7 bases, in that order; junction bases with no gene match: 6. The germline V gene encodes CDR1 LGHNA and CDR2 YSLEER. The CDR3: CASSQDQDRGYTQYF. The DNA of the CDR3 is TGCGCCAGCAGCCAAGATCAAGACAGGGGATATACGCAGTATTTT.

In its sample, this clone was seen once. This rearrangement joins TRBV18 to TRBJ1-1, with 7 bases fitting TRBD1. The CDR3 runs 12 residues. CDR1 and CDR2 from the germline V gene are KGHSH and LQKENI. Trimming cost V 4 bases and J 6 bases; bases outside gene matches: 2. CDR3: CASSLDRAEAFF. In DNA, the CDR3 is TGTGCCAGCTCACTCGACAGGGCTGAAGCTTTCTTT.

This clone was seen only a few times. V gene TRBV19 combines with J gene TRBJ2-2, with D unresolved. Germline CDR1 LNHDA, CDR2 SQIVND (reference sequence). V was clipped by 7 bases and J by 6 bases, with 3 bases between them. This CDR3 comprises 10 residues. The CDR3 protein is CASKAGELFF. The CDR3, as DNA: TGTGCCAGTAAAGCCGGGGAGCTGTTTTTT.

The genes are TRBV11-3 and TRBJ2-3; 8 bases line up with TRBD2. The V segment lost 4 bases and the J segment 6 bases; nucleotides outside the gene matches: 3. Germline CDR1 and CDR2: SGHNT and YENEEA. The CDR3 is 13 amino acids. The CDR3 nucleotides read TGTGCCAGCAGCTCTACGGGAGGGGATACGCAGTATTTT. Amino acids: CASSSTGGDTQYF.

J is TRBJ1-2 and V is TRBV5-1, with D possibly TRBD1 on 6 matching bases. CDR3 length equals 15 residues. The V gene's germline CDR1 is SGHRS and CDR2 YFSETQ. Between the trimmed V and J ends, which lost 7 bases and 4 bases, there was a span of 20 bases. This CDR3 reads CASQLGTDRSYGYTF. CDR3 nucleotide sequence: TGCGCCAGCCAGCTCGGAACCGACAGGAGCTATGGCTACACCTTC. Looking up the rest from reference TRBV5-1 and TRBJ1-2 gives the full variable domain: KAGVTQTPRYLIKTRGQQVTLSCSPISGHRSVSWYQQTPGQGLQFLFEYFSETQRNKGNFPGRFSGRQFSNSRSEMNVSTLELGDSALYLCASQLGTDRSYGYTFGSGTRLTVV.

This clone was picked up one time. The J gene is TRBJ2-4, the V gene TRBV11-2; unclear D gene. The V and J ends lost 0 bases and 9 bases respectively, with 18 bases between them. Germline values: CDR1 SGHAT, CDR2 FQNNGV. The CDR3 runs 16 residues. CDR3 sequence: CASSLDRVIGLGIQYF. The CDR3, as DNA: TGTGCCAGCAGCTTAGATCGAGTAATTGGGCTTGGCATTCAGTACTTC.

The chain carries TRBV14 and TRBJ2-7; D gene ambiguous. The germline V gene has CDR1 SGHDN and CDR2 FVKESK. With 1 base removed from V and 2 bases from J, the gap between germline ends came to 9 bases. The CDR3 covers 14 residues. CDR3 residues: CASSQGPLPYEQYF. In nucleotides, the CDR3 is TGTGCCAGCAGCCAAGGGCCTCTACCCTACGAGCAGTACTTC.

The V call is TRBV13, the J call TRBJ1-3; 7 positions agree with TRBD1. Germline trimming cut 5 bases from V and 0 bases from J; bases unmatched to any gene: 4. The germline V gene encodes CDR1 PRHDT and CDR2 FYEKMQ (reference sequence). This CDR3 spans 15 amino acids. CDR3 sequence reads: CASSQGDYSGNTIYF. The CDR3 DNA reads as TGTGCCAGCAGCCAGGGGGATTACTCTGGAAACACCATATATTTT.

A single count supports this clone. This chain connects TRBV7-8 to TRBJ1-1, with D unclear. This CDR3 spans 15 amino acids. The V end lost 5 bases, the J end lost 1 base, and 14 bases lay between the germline ends. Germline assignment: CDR1 SGHVS and CDR2 FQNEAQ. In DNA form, the CDR3 reads TGTGCCAGCAGCCCTTCGGAGGGAAGGAACACTGAAGCTTTCTTT. Translating it yields CASSPSEGRNTEAFF.

The rearrangement joins TRBV7-8 to TRBJ2-7; 8 bases are shared with TRBD1. V shed 0 bases and J 2 bases; nucleotides not matched to a gene: 3. The CDR3 contains 15 residues. Germline assignment: CDR1 SGHVS and CDR2 FQNEAQ. The CDR3 protein is CASSLAEDRAYEQYF. DNA for the CDR3: TGTGCCAGCAGCTTAGCCGAGGACAGGGCCTACGAGCAGTACTTC.

The chain is built from TRBV5-1 and TRBJ2-3, with D unresolved. The CDR3 spans 15 residues. Trimming took 0 bases from V and 0 from J, leaving 8 bases between them. Germline values: CDR1 SGHRS, CDR2 YFSETQ. The CDR3 bases are TGCGCCAGCAGCTTGGCTTTCCAAAGCACAGATACGCAGTATTTT. This translates into CASSLAFQSTDTQYF. The whole variable domain, filled in from reference TRBV5-1 and TRBJ2-3, reads KAGVTQTPRYLIKTRGQQVTLSCSPISGHRSVSWYQQTPGQGLQFLFEYFSETQRNKGNFPGRFSGRQFSNSRSEMNVSTLELGDSALYLCASSLAFQSTDTQYFGPGTRLTVL.

The chain employs TRBV3-1 (or the pseudogene TRBV3-2) and TRBJ2-3; 11 bases match TRBD2. Germline trimming cut 6 bases from V and 0 bases from J; bases unmatched to any gene: 2. Germline CDR1 reads LGHDT; CDR2 reads YNNKEL (reference sequence). The CDR3 sequence is 15 residues long. The CDR3 DNA is TGTGCCAGCAGACGGACTAGCGGGAGCACAGATACGCAGTATTTT. This encodes CASRRTSGSTDTQYF.

The chain has TRBV6-5 and TRBJ1-1, with D perhaps TRBD1 (5 bases). Germline V gene data show CDR1 as MNHEY and CDR2 as SVGAGI. Trimming left V 7 bases short and J 2 bases short, with 17 bases between. CDR3 size: 15 residues. DNA of the CDR3: TGTGCCAGCATTCCCTCGGTCGGGGGAAACACTGAAGCTTTCTTT. As protein: CASIPSVGGNTEAFF.

This chain links TRBV4-2 with TRBJ2-1; TRBD1 matches 8 bases. This CDR3 contains 15 residues. Unmatched junction bases numbered 5, after V lost 0 bases and J lost 7 bases. Per germline, CDR1 LGHNA and CDR2 YNFKEQ. The CDR3 is CASSQDGQGRNEQFF. The CDR3, as DNA: TGTGCCAGCAGCCAAGATGGACAGGGTCGAAATGAGCAGTTCTTC.

The J gene is TRBJ2-1, the V gene TRBV3-1 (or the pseudogene TRBV3-2); TRBD2 matches 8 bases. From germline, CDR1 is LGHDT and CDR2 YNNKEL (reference sequence). The CDR3 is made up of 14 amino acids. Losses at the gene ends were 4 bases for V and 9 bases for J; bases not matched to a gene: 8. CDR3 sequence: CASSPRGGRGEQFF. CDR3 DNA: TGTGCCAGCAGCCCCCGGGGGGGCCGTGGTGAGCAGTTCTTC.

The V and J genes are TRBV30 and TRBJ2-5, with 7 bases aligning to TRBD1. CDR1 is GTSNPN, CDR2 SVGIG, per germline (reference sequence). J was trimmed by 5 bases and V by 2 bases; bases with no gene match: 5. This CDR3 is built from 13 residues. The CDR3, as DNA: TGTGCCTGGAGTAGAGGGGGCTCGGAGACCCAGTACTTC. Its protein is CAWSRGGSETQYF.

This clone was recorded only once. J is TRBJ1-4 and V is TRBV12-3 or TRBV12-4, with D unclear. This CDR3 is 12 amino acids long. The V end was cut by 6 bases, the J end by 8 bases, with 10 bases between. CDR3 sequence (DNA): TGTGCCAGCAGCCCCCAGCAGGAAAAACTGTTTTTT. This translates into CASSPQQEKLFF.

This clone was recorded once. The CDR3 DNA reads as TGTGCCAGCTCACACCAGAGCGGGGTTAGCACAGATACGCAGTATTTT. It yields the protein CASSHQSGVSTDTQYF. V usage is TRBV18 and J usage is TRBJ2-3; TRBD2 matches 7 bases. The trim removed 4 bases at V and 0 bases at J, leaving 7 bases unmatched. Germline lookup yields CDR1 KGHSH and CDR2 LQKENI. This CDR3 has 16 amino acids.

The rearrangement joins TRBV28 to TRBJ2-7; D is perhaps TRBD1 (5 bases). The ends were cut back, 5 bases at V and 2 bases at J, with 13 bases in the middle. Germline values: CDR1 MDHEN, CDR2 SYDVKM. The length of the CDR3 is 14 residues. The CDR3 sequence: CASSQFRDTYEQYF. The CDR3 coding sequence is TGTGCCAGCAGTCAATTCAGGGATACCTACGAGCAGTACTTC.

The chain has TRBV12-3 or TRBV12-4 and TRBJ1-1; D remains unclear. This CDR3 is 13 amino acids long. V lost 7 bases and J lost 4, with 13 bases in between. The CDR3 DNA is TGTGCCAGCATTAGGATGGGGAGCACTGAAGCTTTCTTT. As protein: CASIRMGSTEAFF.

The chain couples TRBV5-1 to TRBJ2-5; D is ambiguous. The CDR3 spans 14 residues. Germline V gene sequence: CDR1 SGHRS, CDR2 YFSETQ. The V and J ends lost 0 bases and 4 bases respectively, with 10 bases between them. CDR3 sequence: CASSLAGWGETQYF. The CDR3 region has the DNA TGCGCCAGCAGCTTGGCCGGGTGGGGAGAGACCCAGTACTTC.

The chain has TRBV7-9 and TRBJ2-1, with TRBD1 identical over 7 bases. The CDR3 contains 14 residues. Germline trimming cut 4 bases from V and 4 bases from J; bases unmatched to any gene: 4. In germline, CDR1 is SEHNR, CDR2 FQNEAQ (reference sequence). The CDR3 bases are TGTGCCAGCAGCTCGGGACAGAGTTACAATGAGCAGTTCTTC. Protein product: CASSSGQSYNEQFF. The full variable domain, completed using reference TRBV7-9 and TRBJ2-1, is DTGVSQNPRHKITKRGQNVTFRCDPISEHNRLYWYRQTLGQGPEFLTYFQNEAQLEKSRLLSDRFSAERPKGSFSTLEIQRTEQGDSAMYLCASSSGQSYNEQFFGPGTRLTVL.

The chain combines TRBV18 with TRBJ1-1; unclear D gene. Per the germline V gene, CDR1 is KGHSH and CDR2 is LQKENI. Trimming cost V 6 bases and J 1 base, with 18 bases left between them. The CDR3 length is 16 residues. The CDR3 loop reads CASSPRLLRPNTEAFF. The CDR3 bases are TGTGCCAGCTCCCCCAGGTTATTACGCCCGAACACTGAAGCTTTCTTT.